These 3 T cell receptor beta chains originate from one sample sequenced in a study of blood T cell repertoires in COVID-19. The repertoire was sequenced with immunoSEQ multiplex PCR; TCRdb's copy has only in-frame clones and lacks some. The table shows over 350,000 clones, with around 87% occurring only once. Material: PBMCs or T cells enriched from blood (not recorded which). The receptor source for this set is a woman aged 25 to 39 with acute COVID-19.

This clone was picked up a small number of times. The chain has TRBV10-3 and TRBJ2-3; 8 bases line up with TRBD2. Germline-derived CDR1 and CDR2 are ENHRY and SYGVKD. With 4 bases clipped from V and 4 bases from J, the junction kept 7 bases outside the gene matches. The CDR3 runs to 15 residues. The CDR3 here is CAISGSGGGADTQYF. The CDR3 DNA sequence: TGTGCCATCAGTGGAAGCGGGGGCGGGGCAGATACGCAGTATTTT.

This chain joins TRBV4-3 and TRBJ2-7; perhaps TRBD2 as D (6 bases). The V gene's germline CDR1 is LGHNA and CDR2 YSLEER. The CDR3 runs 15 residues. Trimming took 0 bases from V and 5 from J, leaving 14 bases between them. The CDR3 sequence is CASSQDLAGRDEQYF. The DNA for the CDR3 is TGCGCCAGCAGCCAAGATCTGGCGGGGCGCGACGAGCAGTACTTC.

This clone was found a few times. The chain is built from TRBV5-8 and TRBJ2-1; D is possibly TRBD2 (5 bases). The CDR3 has 14 amino acids. Per the germline V gene, CDR1 is SGHTS and CDR2 is YDEGEE. V was pared by 7 bases and J by 3 bases, with 14 bases between. DNA for the CDR3: TGTGCCAGCTCCGGGAAAGGCGACTACAATGAGCAGTTCTTC. It encodes CASSGKGDYNEQFF. The full variable domain, its missing parts supplied by reference TRBV5-8 and TRBJ2-1, is EAGVTQSPTHLIKTRGQQATLRCSPISGHTSVYWYQQALGLGLQFLLWYDEGEERNRGNFPPRFSGRQFPNYSSELNVNALELEDSALYLCASSGKGDYNEQFFGPGTRLTVL.